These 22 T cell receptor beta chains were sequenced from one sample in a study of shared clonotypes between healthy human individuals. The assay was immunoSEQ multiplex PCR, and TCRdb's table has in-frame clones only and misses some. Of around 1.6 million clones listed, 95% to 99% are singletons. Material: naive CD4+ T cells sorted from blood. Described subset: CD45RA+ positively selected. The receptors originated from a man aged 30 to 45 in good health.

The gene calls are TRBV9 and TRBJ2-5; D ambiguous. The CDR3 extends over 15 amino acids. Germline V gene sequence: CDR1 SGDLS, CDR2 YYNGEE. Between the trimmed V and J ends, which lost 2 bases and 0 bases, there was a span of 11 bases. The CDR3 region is CASSVHVSNQETQYF. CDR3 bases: TGTGCCAGCAGCGTCCATGTCTCAAACCAAGAGACCCAGTACTTC. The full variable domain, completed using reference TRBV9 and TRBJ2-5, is DSGVTQTPKHLITATGQRVTLRCSPRSGDLSVYWYQQSLDQGLQFLIQYYNGEERAKGNILERFSAQQFPDLHSELNLSSLELGDSALYFCASSVHVSNQETQYFGPGTRLLVL.

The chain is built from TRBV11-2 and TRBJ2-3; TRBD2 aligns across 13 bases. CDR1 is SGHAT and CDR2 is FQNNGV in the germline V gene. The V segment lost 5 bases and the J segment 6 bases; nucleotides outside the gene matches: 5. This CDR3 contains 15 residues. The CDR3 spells CASSPGLAGVDTQYF. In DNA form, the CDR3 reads TGTGCCAGCAGCCCCGGACTAGCGGGAGTGGATACGCAGTATTTT.

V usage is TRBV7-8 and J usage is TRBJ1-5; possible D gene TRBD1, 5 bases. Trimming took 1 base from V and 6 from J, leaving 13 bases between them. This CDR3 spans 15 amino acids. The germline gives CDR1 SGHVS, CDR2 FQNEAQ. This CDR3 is CASSLDLAGLQPQHF. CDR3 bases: TGTGCCAGCAGCTTAGACTTGGCAGGGCTTCAGCCCCAGCATTTT.

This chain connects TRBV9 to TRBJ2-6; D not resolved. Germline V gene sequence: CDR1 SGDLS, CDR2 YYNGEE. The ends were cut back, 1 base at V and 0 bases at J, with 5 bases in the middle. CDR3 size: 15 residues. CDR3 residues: CASSVYDSGANVLTF. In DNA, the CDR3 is TGTGCCAGCAGCGTATACGACTCTGGGGCCAACGTCCTGACTTTC.

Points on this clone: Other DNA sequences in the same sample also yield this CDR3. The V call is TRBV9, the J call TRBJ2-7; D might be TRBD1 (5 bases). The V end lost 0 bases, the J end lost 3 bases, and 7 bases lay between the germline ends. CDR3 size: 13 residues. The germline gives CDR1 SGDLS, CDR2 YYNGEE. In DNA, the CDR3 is TGTGCCAGCAGCGTAGGACAGAACTACGAGCAGTACTTC. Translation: CASSVGQNYEQYF.

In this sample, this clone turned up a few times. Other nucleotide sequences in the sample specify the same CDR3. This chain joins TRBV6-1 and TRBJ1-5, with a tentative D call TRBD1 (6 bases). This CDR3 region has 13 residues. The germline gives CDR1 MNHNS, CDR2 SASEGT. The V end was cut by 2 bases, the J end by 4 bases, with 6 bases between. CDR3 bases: TGTGCCAGCAGTGAACAGGGGAATCAGCCCCAGCATTTT. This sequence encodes CASSEQGNQPQHF.

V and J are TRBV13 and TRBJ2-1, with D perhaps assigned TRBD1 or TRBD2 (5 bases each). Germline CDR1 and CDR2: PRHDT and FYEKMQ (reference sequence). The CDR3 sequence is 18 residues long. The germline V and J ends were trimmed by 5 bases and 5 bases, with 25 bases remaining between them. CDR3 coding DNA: TGTGCCAGCAGCACATACCCGCCCGGGGCTAGAAGGAACAATGAGCAGTTCTTC. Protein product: CASSTYPPGARRNNEQFF.

The CDR3 loop is CARRPPGQGWTGELFF. The CDR3 nucleotides are TGTGCCAGAAGACCGCCGGGACAGGGTTGGACCGGGGAGCTGTTTTTT. V usage is TRBV5-3 and J usage is TRBJ2-2; the match to TRBD1 covers 9 bases. TRBV5-3 is annotated as an ORF whose role is uncertain. CDR3 length: 16 residues. J gave up 5 bases and V 5 bases, and 10 bases lay outside the gene matches.

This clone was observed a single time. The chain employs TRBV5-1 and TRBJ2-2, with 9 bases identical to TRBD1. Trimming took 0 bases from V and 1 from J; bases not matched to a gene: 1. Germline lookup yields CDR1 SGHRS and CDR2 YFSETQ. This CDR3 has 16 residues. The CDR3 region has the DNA TGCGCCAGCAGCTTGGGGACAGGGGTGAACACCGGGGAGCTGTTTTTT. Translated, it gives CASSLGTGVNTGELFF.

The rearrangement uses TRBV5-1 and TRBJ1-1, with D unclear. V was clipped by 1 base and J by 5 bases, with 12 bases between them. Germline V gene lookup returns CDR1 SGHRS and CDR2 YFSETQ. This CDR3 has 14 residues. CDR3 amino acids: CASSLLGEETEAFF. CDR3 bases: TGCGCCAGCAGCTTGCTCGGGGAAGAGACTGAAGCTTTCTTT.

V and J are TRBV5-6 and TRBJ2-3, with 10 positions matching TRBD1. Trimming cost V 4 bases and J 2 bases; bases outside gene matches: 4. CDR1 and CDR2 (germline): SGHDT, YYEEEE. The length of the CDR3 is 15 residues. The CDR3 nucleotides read TGTGCCAGCAGCCAGGGACAGGGGCCCACAGATACGCAGTATTTT. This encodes CASSQGQGPTDTQYF.

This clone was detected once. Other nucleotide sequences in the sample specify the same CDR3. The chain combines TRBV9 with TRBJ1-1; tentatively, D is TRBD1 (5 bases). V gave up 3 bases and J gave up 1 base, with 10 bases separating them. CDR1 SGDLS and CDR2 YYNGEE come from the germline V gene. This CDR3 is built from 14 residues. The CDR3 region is CASSAGTGNTEAFF. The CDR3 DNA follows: TGTGCCAGCAGCGCCGGTACAGGGAACACTGAAGCTTTCTTT.

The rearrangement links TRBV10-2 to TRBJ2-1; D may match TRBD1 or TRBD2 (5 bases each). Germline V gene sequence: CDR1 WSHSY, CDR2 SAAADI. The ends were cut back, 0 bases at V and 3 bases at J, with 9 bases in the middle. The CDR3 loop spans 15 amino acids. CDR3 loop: CASSESQGVYNEQFF. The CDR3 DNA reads TGCGCCAGCAGTGAGTCGCAGGGAGTCTACAATGAGCAGTTCTTC.

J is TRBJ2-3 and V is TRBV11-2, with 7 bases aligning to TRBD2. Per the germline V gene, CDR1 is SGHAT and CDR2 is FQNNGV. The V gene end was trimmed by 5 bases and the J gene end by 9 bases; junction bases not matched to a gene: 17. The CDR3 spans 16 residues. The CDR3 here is CASSPTWGGSGGTQYF. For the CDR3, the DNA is TGTGCCAGCAGCCCGACGTGGGGCGGGAGTGGAGGGACGCAGTATTTT.

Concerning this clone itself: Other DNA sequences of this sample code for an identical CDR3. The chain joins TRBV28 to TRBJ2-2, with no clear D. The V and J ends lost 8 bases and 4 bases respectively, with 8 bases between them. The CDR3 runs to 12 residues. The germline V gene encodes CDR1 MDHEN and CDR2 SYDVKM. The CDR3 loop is CASSRSTGELFF. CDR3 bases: TGTGCCAGCTCAAGGTCCACCGGGGAGCTGTTTTTT.

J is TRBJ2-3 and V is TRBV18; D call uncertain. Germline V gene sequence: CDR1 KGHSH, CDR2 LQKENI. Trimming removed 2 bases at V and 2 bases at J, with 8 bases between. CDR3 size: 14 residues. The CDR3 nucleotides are TGTGCCAGCTCACCAACGGCGGACACAGATACGCAGTATTTT. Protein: CASSPTADTDTQYF. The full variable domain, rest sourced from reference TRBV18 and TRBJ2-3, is NAGVMQNPRHLVRRRGQEARLRCSPMKGHSHVYWYRQLPEEGLKFMVYLQKENIIDESGMPKERFSAEFPKEGPSILRIQQVVRGDSAAYFCASSPTADTDTQYFGPGTRLTVL.

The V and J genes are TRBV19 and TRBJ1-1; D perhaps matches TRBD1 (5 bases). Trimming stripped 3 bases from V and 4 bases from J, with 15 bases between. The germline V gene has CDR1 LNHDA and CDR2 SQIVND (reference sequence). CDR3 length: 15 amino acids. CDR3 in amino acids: CASSIKPSTVTEAFF. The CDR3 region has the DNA TGTGCCAGTAGTATCAAACCTTCGACAGTCACTGAAGCTTTCTTT.

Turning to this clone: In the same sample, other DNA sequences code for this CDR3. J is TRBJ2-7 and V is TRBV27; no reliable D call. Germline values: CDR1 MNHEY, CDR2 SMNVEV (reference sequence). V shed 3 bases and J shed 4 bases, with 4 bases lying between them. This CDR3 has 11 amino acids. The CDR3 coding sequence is TGTGCCAGCAGTTTGGGTTACGAGCAGTACTTC. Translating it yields CASSLGYEQYF.

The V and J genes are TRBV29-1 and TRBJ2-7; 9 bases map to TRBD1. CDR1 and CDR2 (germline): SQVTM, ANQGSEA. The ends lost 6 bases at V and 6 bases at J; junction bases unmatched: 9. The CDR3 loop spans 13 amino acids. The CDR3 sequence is CSVGPGQGSEQYF. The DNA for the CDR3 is TGCAGCGTGGGGCCGGGACAGGGCTCCGAGCAGTACTTC.

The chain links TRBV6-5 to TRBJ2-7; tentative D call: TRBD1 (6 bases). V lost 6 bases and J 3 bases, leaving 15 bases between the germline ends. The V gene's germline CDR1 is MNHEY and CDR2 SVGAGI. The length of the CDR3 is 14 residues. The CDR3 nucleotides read TGTGCCAGCAGGAGGCAGGGGTTGTTCTACGAGCAGTACTTC. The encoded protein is CASRRQGLFYEQYF.

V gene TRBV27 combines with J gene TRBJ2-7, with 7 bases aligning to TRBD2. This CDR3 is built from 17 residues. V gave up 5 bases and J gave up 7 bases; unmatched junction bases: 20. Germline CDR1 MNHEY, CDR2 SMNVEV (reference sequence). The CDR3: CASSRGAGTSMGSEQYF. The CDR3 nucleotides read TGTGCCAGCAGTAGGGGAGCGGGAACCTCCATGGGGTCAGAGCAGTACTTC.

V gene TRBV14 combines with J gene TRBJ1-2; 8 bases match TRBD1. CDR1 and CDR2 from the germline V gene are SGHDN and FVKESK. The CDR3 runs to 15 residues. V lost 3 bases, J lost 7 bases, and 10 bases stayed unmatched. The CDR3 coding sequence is TGTGCCAGCAGCCAGAGTACCGGACAGGGTCTTGGCTACACCTTC. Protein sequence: CASSQSTGQGLGYTF. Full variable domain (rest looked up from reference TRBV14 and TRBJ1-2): EAGVTQFPSHSVIEKGQTVTLRCDPISGHDNLYWYRRVMGKEIKFLLHFVKESKQDESGMPNNRFLAERTGGTYSTLKVQPAELEDSGVYFCASSQSTGQGLGYTFGSGTRLTVV.